Below, 19 T cell receptor beta chains from the same sample are listed, as sequenced in a study of T-cell reconstitution after alpha-beta-depleted transplantation in children. A library of TCRbeta sequences, prepared with unique molecular identifiers, was generated. Each CDR3 protein is one row after TCRdb ran MiXCR on the PCR reads. The top ten hold around 18% of the sample, which has 130,000 to 150,000 distinct CDR3 sequences, 8% to 10% seen once. This specimen was PBMCs, mostly from graft donor cells, taken 180 days after TCRalphabeta/CD19-depleted stem cell transplant. The receptors stem from a female patient aged 2 to 10 who had a stem cell transplant for congenital amegakaryocytic thrombocytopenia, so the T cells may come from the graft donor.

This clonotype was observed at least ten times. The CDR3, as DNA: TGCAGTGCAAACGGACTAGCGGGGTCGCCGGAGACCCAGTACTTC. Protein sequence: CSANGLAGSPETQYF. This sequence joins TRBV20-1 and TRBJ2-5; 12 bases map to TRBD2. Per germline, CDR1 DFQATT and CDR2 SNEGSKA (reference sequence). The junction had 10 bases not matched to a gene; V was cut back by 6 bases and J by 5 bases. This CDR3 has 15 residues.

This clonotype was seen at least ten times. J is TRBJ2-3 and V is TRBV7-2; D uncertain. V shed 2 bases and J shed 4 bases, with 7 bases lying between them. Germline V gene sequence: CDR1 SGHTA, CDR2 FQGNSA. This CDR3 has 13 amino acids. The CDR3: CASSLQEPDTQYF. The CDR3 DNA reads as TGTGCCAGCAGCTTACAAGAGCCAGATACGCAGTATTTT.

V and J are TRBV29-1 and TRBJ2-5; D call uncertain. The CDR3 extends over 14 amino acids. V lost 8 bases, J lost 2 bases, and 18 bases lay in between. Germline loops: CDR1 SQVTM, CDR2 ANQGSEA. The CDR3 reads CSSQTSPTQETQYF. CDR3 in DNA: TGCAGCTCCCAAACCTCGCCGACTCAAGAGACCCAGTACTTC.

The V gene is TRBV30, the J gene TRBJ1-3; no clear D. In germline, CDR1 is GTSNPN, CDR2 SVGIG (reference sequence). V was pared by 0 bases and J by 0 bases, with 6 bases between. The length of the CDR3 is 14 residues. The CDR3: CAWSVRSSGNTIYF. Here the CDR3 DNA reads TGTGCCTGGAGTGTACGCAGCTCTGGAAACACCATATATTTT. Supplemented by reference TRBV30 and TRBJ1-3, the full variable domain reads SQTIHQWPATLVQPVGSPLSLECTVEGTSNPNLYWYRQAAGRGLQLLFYSVGIGQISSEVPQNLSASRPQDRQFILSSKKLLLSDSGFYLCAWSVRSSGNTIYFGEGSWLTVV.

This clonotype was seen ten or more times. This sequence joins TRBV20-1 and TRBJ2-3; 11 bases agree with TRBD2. The CDR3 loop spans 17 amino acids. The ends lost 0 bases at V and 4 bases at J; junction bases unmatched: 9. CDR1 DFQATT and CDR2 SNEGSKA come from the germline V gene (reference sequence). The CDR3 region is CSARDWLLAGVADTQYF. CDR3 bases: TGCAGTGCTAGAGATTGGCTACTAGCGGGAGTGGCAGATACGCAGTATTTT.

This clonotype appeared many times. The chain recombines TRBV12-3 or TRBV12-4 with TRBJ2-1, with 13 nucleotides matching TRBD2. Unmatched junction bases numbered 3, after V lost 6 bases and J lost 4 bases. The CDR3 has 15 amino acids. The CDR3 loop is CASSLLAGGYNEQFF. CDR3 bases: TGTGCCAGCAGCTTACTAGCGGGGGGGTACAATGAGCAGTTCTTC.

This clonotype has a count of ten or more. The chain employs TRBV12-3 or TRBV12-4 and TRBJ1-5, with 10 bases fitting TRBD1. This CDR3 has 17 amino acids. V was pared by 2 bases and J by 1 base, with 5 bases of the junction left unmatched. The CDR3 spells CASSLPGQGTSNQPQHF. The CDR3 nucleotides read TGTGCCAGCAGTTTACCGGGACAGGGGACGAGCAATCAGCCCCAGCATTTT.

The V call is TRBV7-9, the J call TRBJ2-3; tentatively, D is TRBD2 (6 bases). The CDR3 spans 16 residues. CDR1 and CDR2 from the germline V gene are SEHNR and FQNEAQ (reference sequence). V shed 3 bases and J shed 1 base, with 14 bases lying between them. The CDR3: CASSLVTGDRTDTQYF. The CDR3 DNA is TGTGCCAGCAGCTTGGTGACGGGAGACCGCACAGATACGCAGTATTTT.

This clonotype was recorded many times. The chain couples TRBV7-9 to TRBJ2-1; either TRBD1 or TRBD2 may supply D (5 bases each). With 2 bases removed from V and 9 bases from J, the gap between germline ends came to 14 bases. This CDR3 contains 14 residues. Germline values: CDR1 SEHNR, CDR2 FQNEAQ (reference sequence). The chain's CDR3 is CASSLLVAGSEQFF. DNA for the CDR3: TGTGCCAGCAGCTTATTGGTAGCAGGGAGTGAGCAGTTCTTC.

For this clonotype: Just one base apart from a much larger clone, this may be a read error. The chain couples TRBV5-1 to TRBJ1-4; unclear D gene. The germline V gene has CDR1 SGHRS and CDR2 YFSETQ. This CDR3 comprises 15 residues. Trimming removed 4 bases at V and 1 base at J, with 11 bases between. DNA for the CDR3: TGCGCCAGCAGCCTCGTGCGAGGAACTAATGAAAAACTGTTTTTT. It encodes CASSLVRGTNEKLFF.

This clonotype was counted many times. The chain links TRBV18 to TRBJ2-7, with D perhaps matching TRBD2 (6 bases). CDR1 and CDR2 (germline): KGHSH, LQKENI. With 4 bases removed from V and 2 bases from J, the gap between germline ends came to 24 bases. The CDR3 is 18 residues long. The CDR3 DNA is TGTGCCAGCTCACGAACTCCGGGCGGCGGGATCGGACCCTACGAGCAGTACTTC. It codes for CASSRTPGGGIGPYEQYF.

This clonotype was picked up a small number of times. The chain recombines TRBV12-3 or TRBV12-4 with TRBJ2-1, with D possibly being TRBD1 (5 bases). Trimming stripped 5 bases from V and 6 bases from J, with 11 bases between. There are 13 residues in the CDR3. CDR3 DNA: TGTGCCAGCAGTATACGACAGAGCAATGAGCAGTTCTTC. Protein product: CASSIRQSNEQFF.

This clonotype was counted at least ten times. The genes are TRBV20-1 and TRBJ2-3; D is undetermined. There are 15 residues in the CDR3. The germline V gene has CDR1 DFQATT and CDR2 SNEGSKA (reference sequence). Deletions cut 3 bases from V and 0 bases from J, with 13 bases between. CDR3 bases: TGCAGTGCTAGCCCCCTCAGACCTAGCACAGATACGCAGTATTTT. Translated: CSASPLRPSTDTQYF.

This chain uses TRBV6-2 or TRBV6-3 with TRBJ1-6, with 9 bases fitting TRBD1. The CDR3 is 15 residues long. CDR1 is MNHEY, CDR2 SVGEGT, per germline. V shed 5 bases and J 8 bases; nucleotides not matched to a gene: 7. CDR3 coding DNA: TGTGCCAGCAGTCCCAACAGGGGGCCGGATTCACCCCTCCACTTT. This translates into CASSPNRGPDSPLHF.

This clonotype has ten or more counts. The chain combines TRBV6-1 with TRBJ2-6; 8 positions agree with TRBD2. Germline values: CDR1 MNHNS, CDR2 SASEGT. V trimming: 6 bases; J trimming: 4 bases; junction bases outside the gene matches: 8. The CDR3 runs 16 residues. CDR3: CASRPGGTQGANVLTF. DNA for the CDR3: TGTGCCAGCAGGCCGGGGGGGACCCAAGGGGCCAACGTCCTGACTTTC.

The chain recombines TRBV7-9 with TRBJ2-1; the D is unclear. The germline V gene encodes CDR1 SEHNR and CDR2 FQNEAQ (reference sequence). The ends were cut back, 3 bases at V and 9 bases at J, with 3 bases in the middle. The CDR3 extends over 10 amino acids. CDR3 residues: CASSFCEQFF. CDR3 nucleotides: TGTGCCAGCAGCTTTTGTGAGCAGTTCTTC.

This clonotype showed up just a few times. The rearrangement links TRBV29-1 to TRBJ2-1, with 9 bases identical to TRBD2. The V gene's germline CDR1 is SQVTM and CDR2 ANQGSEA. J was trimmed by 10 bases and V by 5 bases; bases with no gene match: 12. This CDR3 spans 14 amino acids. The CDR3 is CSVRYLSGRGEQFF. CDR3 nucleotide sequence: TGCAGCGTTCGCTACCTTAGCGGGAGAGGGGAGCAGTTCTTC.

This clonotype was found many times. The chain couples TRBV14 to TRBJ2-7, with D perhaps matching TRBD1 (6 bases). CDR1 and CDR2 from the germline V gene are SGHDN and FVKESK. V was clipped by 4 bases and J by 1 base, with 14 bases between them. The length of the CDR3 is 15 residues. CDR3 nucleotides: TGTGCCAGCAGCCGACCAGGGGCCGGGTCCTACGAGCAGTACTTC. Amino acids: CASSRPGAGSYEQYF.

The chain employs TRBV5-1 and TRBJ2-5, with TRBD2 matching 9 bases. Germline trimming cut 0 bases from V and 6 bases from J; bases unmatched to any gene: 18. CDR3 length: 19 amino acids. The germline V gene encodes CDR1 SGHRS and CDR2 YFSETQ. The CDR3 loop reads CASSLASLAGGQRRKTQYF. The CDR3 nucleotides are TGCGCCAGCAGCTTGGCCTCCTTGGCGGGGGGGCAGAGAAGAAAGACCCAGTACTTC.